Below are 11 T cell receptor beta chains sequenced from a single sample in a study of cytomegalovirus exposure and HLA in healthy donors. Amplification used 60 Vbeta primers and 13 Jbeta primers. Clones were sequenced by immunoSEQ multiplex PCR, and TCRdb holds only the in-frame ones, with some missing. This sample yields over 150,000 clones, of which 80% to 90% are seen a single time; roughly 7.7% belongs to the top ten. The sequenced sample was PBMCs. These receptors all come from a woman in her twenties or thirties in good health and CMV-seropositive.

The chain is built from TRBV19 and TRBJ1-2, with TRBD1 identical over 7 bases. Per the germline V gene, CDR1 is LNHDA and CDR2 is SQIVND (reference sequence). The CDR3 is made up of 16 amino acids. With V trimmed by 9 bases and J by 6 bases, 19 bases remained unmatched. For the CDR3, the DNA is TGTGCCAGCCGCAGAGGGACGACAGGGAAGTTAAATGGCTACACCTTC. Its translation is CASRRGTTGKLNGYTF.

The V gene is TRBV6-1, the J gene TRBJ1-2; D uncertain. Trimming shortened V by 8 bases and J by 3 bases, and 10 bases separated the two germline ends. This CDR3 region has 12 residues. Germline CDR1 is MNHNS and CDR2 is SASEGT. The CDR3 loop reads CASQAGYYGYTF. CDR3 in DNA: TGTGCCAGCCAAGCCGGGTACTATGGCTACACCTTC.

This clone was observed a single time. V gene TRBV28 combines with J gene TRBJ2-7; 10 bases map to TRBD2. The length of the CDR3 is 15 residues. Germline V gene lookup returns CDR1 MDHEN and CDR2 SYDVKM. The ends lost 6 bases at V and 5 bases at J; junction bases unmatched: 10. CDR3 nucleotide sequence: TGTGCCAGCAGCCTTGCCGGGACTAGCGAAGACGAGCAGTACTTC. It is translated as CASSLAGTSEDEQYF.

CDR3 DNA: TGTGCCAGCACCACGGAGTACTCTAGCACAGATACGCAGTATTTT. This codes for CASTTEYSSTDTQYF. The chain couples TRBV11-2 to TRBJ2-3; D not resolved. CDR1 and CDR2 (germline): SGHAT, FQNNGV. The CDR3 length is 15 residues. Trimming shortened V by 7 bases and J by 0 bases, and 14 bases separated the two germline ends.

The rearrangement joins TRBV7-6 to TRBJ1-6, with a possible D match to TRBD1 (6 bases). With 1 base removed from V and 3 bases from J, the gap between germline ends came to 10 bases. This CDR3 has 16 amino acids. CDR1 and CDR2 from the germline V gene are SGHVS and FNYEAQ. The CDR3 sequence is CASSLGGQFYNSPLHF. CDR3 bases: TGTGCCAGCAGCTTAGGTGGACAGTTCTATAATTCACCCCTCCACTTT.

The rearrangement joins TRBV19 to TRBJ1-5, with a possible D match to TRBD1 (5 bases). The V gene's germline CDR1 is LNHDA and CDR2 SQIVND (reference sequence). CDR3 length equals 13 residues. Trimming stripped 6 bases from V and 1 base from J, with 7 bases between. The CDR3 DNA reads TGTGCCAGTAGCCACAGGAGCAATCAGCCCCAGCATTTT. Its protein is CASSHRSNQPQHF.

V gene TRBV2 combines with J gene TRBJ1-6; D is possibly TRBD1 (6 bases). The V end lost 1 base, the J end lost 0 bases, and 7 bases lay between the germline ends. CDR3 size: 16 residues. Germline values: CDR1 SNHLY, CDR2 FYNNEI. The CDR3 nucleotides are TGTGCCAGCAGTGAAGAAGGGGGCTCCTATAATTCACCCCTCCACTTT. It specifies CASSEEGGSYNSPLHF.

The CDR3 loop is CASSFVAGVETQYF. The CDR3 DNA sequence: TGTGCCAGCAGCTTCGTTGCAGGTGTAGAGACCCAGTACTTC. This sequence joins TRBV5-6 and TRBJ2-5, with no clear D. CDR1 SGHDT and CDR2 YYEEEE come from the germline V gene. The CDR3 loop spans 14 amino acids. Trimming shortened V by 2 bases and J by 4 bases, and 12 bases separated the two germline ends.

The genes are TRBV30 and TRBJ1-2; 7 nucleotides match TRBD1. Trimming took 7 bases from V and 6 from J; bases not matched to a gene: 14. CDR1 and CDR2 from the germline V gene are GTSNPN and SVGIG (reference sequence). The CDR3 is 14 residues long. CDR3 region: CALEQAGTVNGYTF. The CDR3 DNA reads TGTGCCTTAGAGCAAGCCGGGACAGTAAATGGCTACACCTTC.

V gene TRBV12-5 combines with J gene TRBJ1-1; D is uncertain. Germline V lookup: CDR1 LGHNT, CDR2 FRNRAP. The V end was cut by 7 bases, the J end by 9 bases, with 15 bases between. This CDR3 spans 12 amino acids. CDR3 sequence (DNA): TGTGCTAGTGACCTCTCCGGTAATCAAGCTTTCTTT. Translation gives CASDLSGNQAFF. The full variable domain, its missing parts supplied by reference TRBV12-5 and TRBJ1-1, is DARVTQTPRHKVTEMGQEVTMRCQPILGHNTVFWYRQTMMQGLELLAYFRNRAPLDDSGMPKDRFSAEMPDATLATLKIQPSEPRDSAVYFCASDLSGNQAFFGQGTRLTVV.

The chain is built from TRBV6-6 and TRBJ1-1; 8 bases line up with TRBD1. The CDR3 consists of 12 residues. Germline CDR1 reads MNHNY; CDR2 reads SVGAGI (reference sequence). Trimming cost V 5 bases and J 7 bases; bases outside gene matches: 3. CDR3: CASSQTGVEAFF. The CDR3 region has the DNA TGTGCCAGCAGTCAGACAGGGGTTGAAGCTTTCTTT.